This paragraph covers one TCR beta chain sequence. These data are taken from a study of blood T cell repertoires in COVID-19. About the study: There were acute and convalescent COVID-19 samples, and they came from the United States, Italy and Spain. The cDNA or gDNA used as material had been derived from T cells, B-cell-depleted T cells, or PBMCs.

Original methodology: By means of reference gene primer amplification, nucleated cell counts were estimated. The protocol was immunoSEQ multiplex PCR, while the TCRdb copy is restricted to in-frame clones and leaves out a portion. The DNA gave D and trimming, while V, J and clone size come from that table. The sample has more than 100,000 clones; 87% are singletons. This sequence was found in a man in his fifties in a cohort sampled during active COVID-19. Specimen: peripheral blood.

The CDR3 here is CASSNTGGRWTEAFF. As DNA, the CDR3 is TGTGCCAGCAGCAACACAGGGGGGAGGTGGACTGAAGCTTTCTTT. This rearrangement joins TRBV7-2 to TRBJ1-1, with 8 bases matching TRBD1. V lost 5 bases to trimming and J lost 5 bases; unmatched junction nucleotides: 10. The CDR3 length is 15 residues. Germline V gene lookup returns CDR1 SGHTA and CDR2 FQGNSA. The full variable domain, completed using reference TRBV7-2 and TRBJ1-1, is GAGVSQSPSNKVTEKGKDVELRCDPISGHTALYWYRQSLGQGLEFLIYFQGNSAPDKSGLPSDRFSAERTGGSVSTLTIQRTQQEDSAVYLCASSNTGGRWTEAFFGQGTRLTVV.